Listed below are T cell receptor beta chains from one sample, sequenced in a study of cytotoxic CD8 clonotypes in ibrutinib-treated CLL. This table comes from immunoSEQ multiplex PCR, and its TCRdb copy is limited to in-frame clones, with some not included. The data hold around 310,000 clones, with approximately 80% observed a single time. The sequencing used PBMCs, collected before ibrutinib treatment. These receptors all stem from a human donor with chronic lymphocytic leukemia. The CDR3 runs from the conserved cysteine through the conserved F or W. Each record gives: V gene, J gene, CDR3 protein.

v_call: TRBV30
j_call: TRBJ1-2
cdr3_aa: CAVGNYGYTF

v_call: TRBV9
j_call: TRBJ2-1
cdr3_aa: CASSAHVGNEQFF

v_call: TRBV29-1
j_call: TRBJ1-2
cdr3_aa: CSVDRIEGHGYTF

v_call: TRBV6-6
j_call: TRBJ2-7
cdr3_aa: CASSTRHEQYF

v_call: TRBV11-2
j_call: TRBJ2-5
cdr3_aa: CASSLSFTSGSAQYF

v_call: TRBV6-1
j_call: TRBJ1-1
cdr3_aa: CASSEALGGLSEAFF

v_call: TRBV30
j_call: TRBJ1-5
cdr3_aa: CAWSVLGLDQPQHF

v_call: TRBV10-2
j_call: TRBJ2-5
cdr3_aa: CASFGGASGLRTQYF

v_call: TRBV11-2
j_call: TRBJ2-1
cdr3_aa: CASSLWDIDEQFF

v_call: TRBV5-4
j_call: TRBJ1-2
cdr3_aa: CASSARSGTAFYGYTF

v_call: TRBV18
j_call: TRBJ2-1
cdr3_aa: CASSPRGLAGGWDNEQFF

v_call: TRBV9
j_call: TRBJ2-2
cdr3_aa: CASSAGGGRYTGELFF

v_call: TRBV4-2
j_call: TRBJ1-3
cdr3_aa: CASSRDRGIGNTIYF

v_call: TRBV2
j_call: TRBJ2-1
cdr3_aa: CASSTRAPGLAGWKGFSYNEQFF

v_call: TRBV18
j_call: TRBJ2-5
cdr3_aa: CASSPGLAGETQYF

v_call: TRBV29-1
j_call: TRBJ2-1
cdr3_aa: CSARLAGGNEQFF

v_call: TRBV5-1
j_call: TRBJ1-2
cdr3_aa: CASSPGTPDGYTF

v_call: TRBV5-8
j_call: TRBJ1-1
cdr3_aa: CASSLEAVGEAFF

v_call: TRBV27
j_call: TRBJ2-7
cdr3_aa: CASSSRLQTYEQYF